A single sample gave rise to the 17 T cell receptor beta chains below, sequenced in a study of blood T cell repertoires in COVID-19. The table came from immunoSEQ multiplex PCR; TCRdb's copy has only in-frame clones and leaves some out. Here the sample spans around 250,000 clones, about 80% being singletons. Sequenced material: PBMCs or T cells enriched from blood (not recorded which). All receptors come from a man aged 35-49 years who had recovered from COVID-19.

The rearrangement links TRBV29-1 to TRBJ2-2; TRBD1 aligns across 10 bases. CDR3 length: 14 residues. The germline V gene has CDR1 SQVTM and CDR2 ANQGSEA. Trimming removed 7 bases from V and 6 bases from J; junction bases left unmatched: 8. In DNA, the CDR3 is TGCAGCGCCCAAGGGACAGGGGAATCCGGGGAGCTGTTTTTT. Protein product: CSAQGTGESGELFF.

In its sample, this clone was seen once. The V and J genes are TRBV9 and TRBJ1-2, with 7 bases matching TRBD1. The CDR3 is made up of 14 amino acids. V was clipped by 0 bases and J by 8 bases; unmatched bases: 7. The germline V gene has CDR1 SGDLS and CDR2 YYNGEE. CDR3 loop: CASSVEGQRSGYTF. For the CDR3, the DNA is TGTGCCAGCAGCGTAGAGGGACAGCGGAGCGGCTACACCTTC.

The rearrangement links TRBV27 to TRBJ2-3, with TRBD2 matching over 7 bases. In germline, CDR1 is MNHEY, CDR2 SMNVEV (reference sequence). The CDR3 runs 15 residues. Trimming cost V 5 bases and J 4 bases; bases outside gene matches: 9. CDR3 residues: CASSLDPGLSDTQYF. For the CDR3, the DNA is TGTGCCAGCAGTCTCGATCCGGGACTATCAGATACGCAGTATTTT.

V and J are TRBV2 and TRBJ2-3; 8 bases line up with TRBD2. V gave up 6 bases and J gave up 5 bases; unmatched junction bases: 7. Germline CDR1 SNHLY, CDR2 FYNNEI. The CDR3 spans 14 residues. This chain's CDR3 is CASSPGLGLDTQYF. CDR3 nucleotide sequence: TGTGCCAGCAGCCCGGGACTAGGTCTAGATACGCAGTATTTT.

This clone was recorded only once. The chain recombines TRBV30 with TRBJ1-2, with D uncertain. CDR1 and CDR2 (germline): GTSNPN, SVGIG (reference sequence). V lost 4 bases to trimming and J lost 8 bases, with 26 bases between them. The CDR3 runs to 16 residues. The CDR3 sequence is CAWNPVGIQLPGGYTF. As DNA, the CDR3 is TGTGCCTGGAACCCCGTGGGGATACAACTCCCGGGAGGCTACACCTTC.

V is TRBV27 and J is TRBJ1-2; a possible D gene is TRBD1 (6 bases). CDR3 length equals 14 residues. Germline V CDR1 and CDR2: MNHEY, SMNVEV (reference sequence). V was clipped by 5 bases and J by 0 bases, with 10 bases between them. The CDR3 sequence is CASSIGQTNYGYTF. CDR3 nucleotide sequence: TGTGCCAGCAGTATAGGACAGACTAACTATGGCTACACCTTC.

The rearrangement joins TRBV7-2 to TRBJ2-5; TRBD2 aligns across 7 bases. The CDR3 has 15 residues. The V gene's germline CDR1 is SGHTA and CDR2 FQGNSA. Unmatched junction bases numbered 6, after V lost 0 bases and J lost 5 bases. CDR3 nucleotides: TGTGCCAGCAGCTTAGCGAGCGGGGCGGGGGAGACCCAGTACTTC. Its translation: CASSLASGAGETQYF.

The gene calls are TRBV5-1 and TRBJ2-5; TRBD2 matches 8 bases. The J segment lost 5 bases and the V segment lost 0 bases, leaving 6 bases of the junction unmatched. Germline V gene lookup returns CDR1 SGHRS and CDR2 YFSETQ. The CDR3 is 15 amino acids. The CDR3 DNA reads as TGCGCCAGCAGCTTGGCAGGACTAGCTTGGGAGACCCAGTACTTC. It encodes CASSLAGLAWETQYF. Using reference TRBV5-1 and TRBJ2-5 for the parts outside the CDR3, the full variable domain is KAGVTQTPRYLIKTRGQQVTLSCSPISGHRSVSWYQQTPGQGLQFLFEYFSETQRNKGNFPGRFSGRQFSNSRSEMNVSTLELGDSALYLCASSLAGLAWETQYFGPGTRLLVL.

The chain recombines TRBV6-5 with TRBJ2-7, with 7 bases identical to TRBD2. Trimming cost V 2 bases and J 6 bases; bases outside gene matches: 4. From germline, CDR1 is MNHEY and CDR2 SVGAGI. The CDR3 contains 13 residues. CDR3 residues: CASSYVGGGEQYF. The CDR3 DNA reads TGTGCCAGCAGTTACGTCGGCGGGGGCGAGCAGTACTTC.

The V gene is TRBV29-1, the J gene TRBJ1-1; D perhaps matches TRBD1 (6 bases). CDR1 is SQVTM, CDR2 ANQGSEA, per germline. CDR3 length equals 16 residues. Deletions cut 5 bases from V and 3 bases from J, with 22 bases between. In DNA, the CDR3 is TGCAGCGTTCCTCCCTACGCGGGGGGCGGATACACTGAAGCTTTCTTT. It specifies CSVPPYAGGGYTEAFF.

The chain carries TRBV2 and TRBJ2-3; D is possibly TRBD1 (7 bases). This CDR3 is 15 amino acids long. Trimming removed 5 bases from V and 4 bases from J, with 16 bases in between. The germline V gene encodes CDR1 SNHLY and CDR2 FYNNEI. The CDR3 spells CASSYHRGGPDTQYF. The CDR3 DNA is TGTGCCAGCAGTTATCACAGGGGAGGCCCAGATACGCAGTATTTT.

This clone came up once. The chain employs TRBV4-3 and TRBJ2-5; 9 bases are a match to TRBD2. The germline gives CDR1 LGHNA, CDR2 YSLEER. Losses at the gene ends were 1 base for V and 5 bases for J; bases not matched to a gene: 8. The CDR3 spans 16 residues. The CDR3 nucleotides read TGCGCCAGCAGCCAAGTCTGGGGCGGGGGGGCCGAGACCCAGTACTTC. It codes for CASSQVWGGGAETQYF.

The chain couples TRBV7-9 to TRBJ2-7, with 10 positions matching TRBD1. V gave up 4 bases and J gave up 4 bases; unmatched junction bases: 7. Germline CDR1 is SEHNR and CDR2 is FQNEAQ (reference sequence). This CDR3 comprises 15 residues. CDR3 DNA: TGTGCCAGCAGCTCATTCCGGGACAGGGGATACGAGCAGTACTTC. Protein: CASSSFRDRGYEQYF.

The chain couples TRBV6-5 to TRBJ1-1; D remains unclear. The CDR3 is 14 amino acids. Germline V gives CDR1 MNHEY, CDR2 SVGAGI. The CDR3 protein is CAALREGKNTEAFF. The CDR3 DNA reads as TGTGCAGCACTCCGGGAAGGGAAAAACACTGAAGCTTTCTTT.

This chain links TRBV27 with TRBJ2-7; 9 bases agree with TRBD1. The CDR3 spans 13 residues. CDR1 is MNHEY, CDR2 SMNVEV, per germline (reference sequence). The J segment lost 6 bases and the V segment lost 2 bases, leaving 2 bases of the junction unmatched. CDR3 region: CASSLIQGAEQYF. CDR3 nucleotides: TGTGCCAGCAGTTTAATACAGGGGGCCGAGCAGTACTTC.

CDR3 residues: CATSDLQREKRGQYF. The CDR3, as DNA: TGTGCCACCAGTGATTTGCAGCGGGAGAAGCGTGGGCAGTACTTC. V and J are TRBV24-1 and TRBJ2-5; TRBD2 agrees at 8 bases. This CDR3 region has 15 residues. With 0 bases clipped from V and 11 bases from J, the junction kept 10 bases outside the gene matches. CDR1 is KGHDR, CDR2 SFDVKD, per germline.

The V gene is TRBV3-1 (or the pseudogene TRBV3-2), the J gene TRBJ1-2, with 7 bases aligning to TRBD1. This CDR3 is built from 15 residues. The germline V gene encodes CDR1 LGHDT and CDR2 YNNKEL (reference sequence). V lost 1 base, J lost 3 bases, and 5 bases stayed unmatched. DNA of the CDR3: TGTGCCAGCAGCCAAGTCGAAGGGGGCTACTATGGCTACACCTTC. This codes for CASSQVEGGYYGYTF.